Sequencing of this TCR beta chain was carried out in a study of shared clonotypes between healthy human individuals. Study summary: Three CD4 naive, three CD4 memory, two CD8 naive and one CD8 memory plate were used per donor. Study-wide findings and caveats: Generation probabilities were higher for clonotypes shared across all four sorted-subset donors than for unshared ones.

Libraries were prepared by immunoSEQ multiplex PCR; TCRdb keeps only in-frame clonotypes and omits some of them. The sample holds fewer than 3 million clones, 80% to 95% seen once. As regards this clone: Its antigen is currently unknown.

HIV-negative, healthy adults without recent acute infections or vaccinations were the donors. V was trimmed by 2 bases and J by 5 bases, leaving 14 bases between them. Germline loops: CDR1 SGHDT, CDR2 YYEEEE. This CDR3 contains 14 residues. The chain carries TRBV5-6 and TRBJ2-7; D tentatively fits TRBD1 or TRBD2 (7 bases each). This clonotype originated in a young man in good health. Some clones in this sample may be carry-over from other donors' samples. Sequenced material: naive CD4+ T cells from PBMCs. Subset reported: CD45RA+ positively selected. This chain's CDR3 is CASSFGLDRDEQYF. CDR3 nucleotides: TGTGCCAGCAGCTTCGGACTAGACAGGGACGAGCAGTACTTC.